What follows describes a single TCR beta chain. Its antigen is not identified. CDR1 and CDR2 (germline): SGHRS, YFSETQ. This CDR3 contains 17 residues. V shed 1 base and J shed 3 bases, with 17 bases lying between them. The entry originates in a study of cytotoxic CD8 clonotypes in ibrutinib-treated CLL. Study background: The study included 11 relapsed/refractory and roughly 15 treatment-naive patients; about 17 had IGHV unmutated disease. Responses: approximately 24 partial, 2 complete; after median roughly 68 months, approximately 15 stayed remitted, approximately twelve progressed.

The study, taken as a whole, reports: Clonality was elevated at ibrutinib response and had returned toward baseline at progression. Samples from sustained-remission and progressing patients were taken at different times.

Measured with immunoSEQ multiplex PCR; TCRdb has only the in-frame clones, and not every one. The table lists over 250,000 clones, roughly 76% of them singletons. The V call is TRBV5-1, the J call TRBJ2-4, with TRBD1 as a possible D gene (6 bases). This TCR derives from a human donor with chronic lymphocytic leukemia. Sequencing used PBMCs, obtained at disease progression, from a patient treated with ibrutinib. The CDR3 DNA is TGCGCCAGCAGCTTGTTCGGGCTGGGGGCCGGCAAAAACATTCAGTACTTC. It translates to CASSLFGLGAGKNIQYF.